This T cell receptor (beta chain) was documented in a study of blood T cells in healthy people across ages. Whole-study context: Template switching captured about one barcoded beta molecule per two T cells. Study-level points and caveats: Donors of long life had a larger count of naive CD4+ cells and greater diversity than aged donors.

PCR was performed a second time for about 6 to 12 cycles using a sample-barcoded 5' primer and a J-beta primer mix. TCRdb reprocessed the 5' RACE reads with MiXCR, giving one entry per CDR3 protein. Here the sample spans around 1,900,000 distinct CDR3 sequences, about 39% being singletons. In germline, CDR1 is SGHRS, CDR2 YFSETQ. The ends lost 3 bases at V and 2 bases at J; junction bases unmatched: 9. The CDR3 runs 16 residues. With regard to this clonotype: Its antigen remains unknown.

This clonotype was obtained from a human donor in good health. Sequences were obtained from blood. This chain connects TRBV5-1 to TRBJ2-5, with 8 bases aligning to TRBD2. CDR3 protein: CASSWAGRGSQETQYF. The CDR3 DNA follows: TGCGCCAGCAGCTGGGCCGGGAGGGGGAGTCAAGAGACCCAGTACTTC.